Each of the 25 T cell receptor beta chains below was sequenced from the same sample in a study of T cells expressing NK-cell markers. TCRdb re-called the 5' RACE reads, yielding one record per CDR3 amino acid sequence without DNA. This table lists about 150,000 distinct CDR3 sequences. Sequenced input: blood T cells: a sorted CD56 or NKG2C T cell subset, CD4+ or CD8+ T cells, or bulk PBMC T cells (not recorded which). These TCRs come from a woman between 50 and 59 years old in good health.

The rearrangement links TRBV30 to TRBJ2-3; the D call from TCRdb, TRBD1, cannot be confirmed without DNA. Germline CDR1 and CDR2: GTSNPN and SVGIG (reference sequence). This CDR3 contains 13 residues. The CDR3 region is CAWNGGTTDTQYF.

The CDR3 is CASSIAPGELFF. The chain recombines TRBV19 with TRBJ2-2. Germline assignment: CDR1 LNHDA and CDR2 SQIVND (reference sequence). The CDR3 runs 12 residues.

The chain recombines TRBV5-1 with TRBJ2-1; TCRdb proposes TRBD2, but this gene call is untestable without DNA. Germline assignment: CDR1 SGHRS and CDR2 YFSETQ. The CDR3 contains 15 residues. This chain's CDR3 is CASSLYSGQYNEQFF.

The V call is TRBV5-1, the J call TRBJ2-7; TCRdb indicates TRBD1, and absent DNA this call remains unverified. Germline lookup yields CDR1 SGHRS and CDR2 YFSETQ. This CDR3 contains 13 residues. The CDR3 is CATSTETGDEQYF.

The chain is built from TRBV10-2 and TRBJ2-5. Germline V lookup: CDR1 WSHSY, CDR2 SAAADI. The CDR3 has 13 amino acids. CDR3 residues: CASSEVGWETQYF.

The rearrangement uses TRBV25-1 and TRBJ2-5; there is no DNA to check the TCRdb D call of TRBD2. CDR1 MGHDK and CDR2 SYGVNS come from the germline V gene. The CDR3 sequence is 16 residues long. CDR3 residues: CASSPRGTSDQETQYF.

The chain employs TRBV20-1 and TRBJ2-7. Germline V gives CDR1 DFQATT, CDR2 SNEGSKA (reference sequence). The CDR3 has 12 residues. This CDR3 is CSALDRYYEQYF.

This chain's CDR3 is CASSLVGQDTFSYEQYF. The chain combines TRBV7-8 with TRBJ2-7; TCRdb proposes TRBD1, but this gene call is untestable without DNA. The CDR3 spans 17 residues. In germline, CDR1 is SGHVS, CDR2 FQNEAQ.

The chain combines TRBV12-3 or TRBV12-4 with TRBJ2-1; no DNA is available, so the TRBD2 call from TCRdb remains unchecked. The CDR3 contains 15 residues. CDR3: CASSLRVPSYNEQFF.

The CDR3 protein is CASSYSPLQETQYF. The J gene is TRBJ2-5, the V gene TRBV6-5; TCRdb calls TRBD1, which cannot be checked without DNA. Germline V gives CDR1 MNHEY, CDR2 SVGAGI. This CDR3 is 14 amino acids long.

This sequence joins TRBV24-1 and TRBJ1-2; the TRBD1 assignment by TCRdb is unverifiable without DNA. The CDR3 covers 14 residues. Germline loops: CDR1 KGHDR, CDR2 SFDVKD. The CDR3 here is CATSEGRANYGYTF.

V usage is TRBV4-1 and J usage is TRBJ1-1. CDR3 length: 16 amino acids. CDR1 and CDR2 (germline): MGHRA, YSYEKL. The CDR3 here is CASSQVGEGFGTEAFF.

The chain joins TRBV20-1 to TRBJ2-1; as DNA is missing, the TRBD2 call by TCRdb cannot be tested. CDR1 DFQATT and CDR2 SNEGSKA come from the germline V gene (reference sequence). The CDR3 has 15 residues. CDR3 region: CSAPGPDYSYNEQFF.

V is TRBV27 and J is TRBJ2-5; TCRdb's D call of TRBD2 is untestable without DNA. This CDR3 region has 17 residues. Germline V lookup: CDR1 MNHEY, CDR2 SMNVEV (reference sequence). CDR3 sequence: CASSPLPLAGPQETQYF.

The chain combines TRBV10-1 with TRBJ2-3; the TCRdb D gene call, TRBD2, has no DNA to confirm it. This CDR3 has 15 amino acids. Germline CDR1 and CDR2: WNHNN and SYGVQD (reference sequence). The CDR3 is CASSEGRADTDTQYF.

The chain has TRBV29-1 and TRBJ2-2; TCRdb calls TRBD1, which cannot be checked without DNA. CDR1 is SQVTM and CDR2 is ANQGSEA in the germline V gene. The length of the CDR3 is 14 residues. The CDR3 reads CSVVAGGWTGELFF.

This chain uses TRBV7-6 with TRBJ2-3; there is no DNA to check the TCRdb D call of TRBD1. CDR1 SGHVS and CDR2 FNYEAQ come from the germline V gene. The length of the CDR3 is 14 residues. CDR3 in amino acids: CASSPGQGADTQYF.

The CDR3 region is CASSPRGSTDTQYF. The chain is built from TRBV12-3 or TRBV12-4 and TRBJ2-3; TCRdb names TRBD1, which stays unverified in the absence of DNA. The CDR3 covers 14 residues.

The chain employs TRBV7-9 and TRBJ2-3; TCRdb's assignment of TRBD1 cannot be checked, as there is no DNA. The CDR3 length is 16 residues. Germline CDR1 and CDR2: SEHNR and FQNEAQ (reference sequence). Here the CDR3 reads CASSPRSLLGTDTQYF.

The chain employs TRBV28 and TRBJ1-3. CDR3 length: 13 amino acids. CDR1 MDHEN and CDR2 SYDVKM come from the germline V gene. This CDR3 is CASSFRGGTTIYF.

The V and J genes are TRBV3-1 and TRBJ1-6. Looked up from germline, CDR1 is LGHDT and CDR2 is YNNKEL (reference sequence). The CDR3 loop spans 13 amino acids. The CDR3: CASSQVNNSPLHF. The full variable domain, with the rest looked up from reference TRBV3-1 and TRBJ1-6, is DTAVSQTPKYLVTQMGNDKSIKCEQNLGHDTMYWYKQDSKKFLKIMFSYNNKELIINETVPNRFSPKSPDKAHLNLHINSLELGDSAVYFCASSQVNNSPLHFGNGTRLTVT.

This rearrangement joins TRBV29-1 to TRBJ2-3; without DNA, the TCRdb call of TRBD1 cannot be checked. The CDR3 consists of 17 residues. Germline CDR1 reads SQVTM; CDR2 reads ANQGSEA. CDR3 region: CSVEGVVVPASTDTQYF.

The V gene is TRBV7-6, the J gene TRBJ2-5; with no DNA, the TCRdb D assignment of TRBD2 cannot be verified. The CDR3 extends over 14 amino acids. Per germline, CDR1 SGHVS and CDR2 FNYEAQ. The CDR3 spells CASSAREIQETQYF.

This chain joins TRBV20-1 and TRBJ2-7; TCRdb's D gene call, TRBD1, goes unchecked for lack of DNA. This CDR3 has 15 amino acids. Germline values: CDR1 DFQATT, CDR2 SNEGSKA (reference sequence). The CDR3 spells CSARDSGAGTYEQYF.

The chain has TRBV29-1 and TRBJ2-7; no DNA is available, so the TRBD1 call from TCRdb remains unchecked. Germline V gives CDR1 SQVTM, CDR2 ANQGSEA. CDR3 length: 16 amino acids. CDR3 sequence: CSVEDPDRGGNYEQYF.